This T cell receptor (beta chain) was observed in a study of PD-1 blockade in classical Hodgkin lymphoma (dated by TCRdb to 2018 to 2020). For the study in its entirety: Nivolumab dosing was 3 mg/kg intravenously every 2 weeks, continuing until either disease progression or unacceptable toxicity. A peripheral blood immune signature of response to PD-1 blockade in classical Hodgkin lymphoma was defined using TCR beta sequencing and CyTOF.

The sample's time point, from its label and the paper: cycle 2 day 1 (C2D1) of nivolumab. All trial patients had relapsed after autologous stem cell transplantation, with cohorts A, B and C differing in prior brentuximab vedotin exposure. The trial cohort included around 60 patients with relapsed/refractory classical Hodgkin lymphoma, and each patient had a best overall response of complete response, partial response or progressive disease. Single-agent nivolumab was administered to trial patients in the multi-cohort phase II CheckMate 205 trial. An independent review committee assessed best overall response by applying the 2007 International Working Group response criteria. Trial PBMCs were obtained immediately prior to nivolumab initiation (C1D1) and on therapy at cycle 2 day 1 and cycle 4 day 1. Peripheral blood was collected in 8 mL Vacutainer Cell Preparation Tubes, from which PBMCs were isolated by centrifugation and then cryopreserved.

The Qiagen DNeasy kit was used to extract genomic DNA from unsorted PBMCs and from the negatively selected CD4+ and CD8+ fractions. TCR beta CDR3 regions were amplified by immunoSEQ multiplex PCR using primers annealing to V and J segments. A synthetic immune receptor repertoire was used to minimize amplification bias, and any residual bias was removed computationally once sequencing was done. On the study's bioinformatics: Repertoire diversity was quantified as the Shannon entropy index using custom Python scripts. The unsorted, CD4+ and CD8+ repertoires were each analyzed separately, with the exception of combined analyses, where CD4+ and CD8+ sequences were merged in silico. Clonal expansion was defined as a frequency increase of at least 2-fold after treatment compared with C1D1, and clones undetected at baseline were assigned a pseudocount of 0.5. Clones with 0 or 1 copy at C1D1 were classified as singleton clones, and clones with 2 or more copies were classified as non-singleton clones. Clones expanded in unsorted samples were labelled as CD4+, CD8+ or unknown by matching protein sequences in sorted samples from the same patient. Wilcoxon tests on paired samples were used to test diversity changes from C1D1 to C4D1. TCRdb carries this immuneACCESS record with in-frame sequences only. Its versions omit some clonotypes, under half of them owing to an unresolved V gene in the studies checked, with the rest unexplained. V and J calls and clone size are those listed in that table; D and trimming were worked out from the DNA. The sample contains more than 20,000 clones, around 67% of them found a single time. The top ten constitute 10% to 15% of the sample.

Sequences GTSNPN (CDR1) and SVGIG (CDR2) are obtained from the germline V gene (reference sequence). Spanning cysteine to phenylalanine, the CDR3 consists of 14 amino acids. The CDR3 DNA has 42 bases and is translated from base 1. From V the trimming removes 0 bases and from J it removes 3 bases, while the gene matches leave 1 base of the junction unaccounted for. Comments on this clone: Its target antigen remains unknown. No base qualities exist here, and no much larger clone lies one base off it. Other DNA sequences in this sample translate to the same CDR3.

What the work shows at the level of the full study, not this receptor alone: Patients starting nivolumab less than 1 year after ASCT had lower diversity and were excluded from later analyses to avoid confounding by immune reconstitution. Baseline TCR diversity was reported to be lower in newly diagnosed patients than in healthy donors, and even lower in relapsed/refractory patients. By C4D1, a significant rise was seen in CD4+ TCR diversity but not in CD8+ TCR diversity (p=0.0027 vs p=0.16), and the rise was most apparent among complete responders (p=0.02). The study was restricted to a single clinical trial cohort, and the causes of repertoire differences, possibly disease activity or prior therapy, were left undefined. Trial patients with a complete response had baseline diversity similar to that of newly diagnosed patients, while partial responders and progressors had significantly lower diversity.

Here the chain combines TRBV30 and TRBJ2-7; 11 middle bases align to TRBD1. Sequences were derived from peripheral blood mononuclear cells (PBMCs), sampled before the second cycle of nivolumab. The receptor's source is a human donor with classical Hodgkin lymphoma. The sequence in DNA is TGTGCCTGGAGTGTAGGGACAGGGGGCTACGAGCAGTACTTC. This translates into CAWSVGTGGYEQYF.